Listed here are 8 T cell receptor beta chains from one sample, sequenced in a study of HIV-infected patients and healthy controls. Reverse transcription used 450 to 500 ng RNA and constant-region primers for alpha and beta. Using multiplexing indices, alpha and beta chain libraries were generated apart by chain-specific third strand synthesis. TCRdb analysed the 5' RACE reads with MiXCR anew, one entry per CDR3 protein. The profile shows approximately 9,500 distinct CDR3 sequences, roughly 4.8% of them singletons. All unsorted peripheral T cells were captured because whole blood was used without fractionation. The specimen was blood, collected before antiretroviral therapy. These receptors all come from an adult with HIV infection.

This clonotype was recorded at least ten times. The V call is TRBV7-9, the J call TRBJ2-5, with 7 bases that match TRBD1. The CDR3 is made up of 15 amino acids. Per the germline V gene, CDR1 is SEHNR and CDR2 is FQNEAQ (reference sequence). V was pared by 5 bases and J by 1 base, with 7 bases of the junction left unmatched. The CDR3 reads CASSPLGQTQETQYF. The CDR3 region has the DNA TGTGCCAGCAGCCCACTGGGACAGACCCAAGAGACCCAGTACTTC.

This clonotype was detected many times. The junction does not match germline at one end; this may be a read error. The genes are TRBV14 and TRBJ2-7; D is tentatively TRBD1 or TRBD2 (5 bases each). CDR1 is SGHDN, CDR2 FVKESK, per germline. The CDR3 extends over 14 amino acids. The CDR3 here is CASSQGGSSFEQYF. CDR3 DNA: TGTGCCAGCAGCCAAGGGGGGAGCTCCTTCGAGCAGTACTTC.

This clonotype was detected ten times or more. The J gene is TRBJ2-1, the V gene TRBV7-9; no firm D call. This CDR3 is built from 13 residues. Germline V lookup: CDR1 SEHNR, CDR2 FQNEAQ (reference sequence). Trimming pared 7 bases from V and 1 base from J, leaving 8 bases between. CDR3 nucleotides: TGTGCCAGCATGTCTGGTTCCTACAATGAGCAGTTCTTC. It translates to CASMSGSYNEQFF.

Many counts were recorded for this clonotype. The CDR3 is CASSLFGGRVDEQFF. The CDR3 bases are TGTGCCAGCAGCTTATTTGGTGGGAGGGTCGATGAGCAGTTCTTC. The V gene is TRBV7-9, the J gene TRBJ2-1; TRBD2 matches 7 bases. CDR1 and CDR2 (germline): SEHNR, FQNEAQ (reference sequence). The CDR3 is 15 residues long. After removal of 2 bases from V and 8 bases from J, the junction contained 9 bases not matched to a gene.

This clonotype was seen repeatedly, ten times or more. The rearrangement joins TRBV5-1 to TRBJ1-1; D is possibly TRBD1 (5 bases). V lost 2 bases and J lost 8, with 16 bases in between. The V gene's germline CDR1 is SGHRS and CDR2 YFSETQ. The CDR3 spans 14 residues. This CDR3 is CASSFSAGTQEAFF. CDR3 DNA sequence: TGCGCCAGCAGCTTCTCAGCCGGGACGCAGGAAGCTTTCTTT.

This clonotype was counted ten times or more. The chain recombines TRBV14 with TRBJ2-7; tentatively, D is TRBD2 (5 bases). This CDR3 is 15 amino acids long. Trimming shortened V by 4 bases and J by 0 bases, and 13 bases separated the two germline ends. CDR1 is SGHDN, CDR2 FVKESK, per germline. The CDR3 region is CASSPIDGGSYEQYF. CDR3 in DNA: TGTGCCAGCAGCCCGATAGACGGAGGCTCCTACGAGCAGTACTTC.

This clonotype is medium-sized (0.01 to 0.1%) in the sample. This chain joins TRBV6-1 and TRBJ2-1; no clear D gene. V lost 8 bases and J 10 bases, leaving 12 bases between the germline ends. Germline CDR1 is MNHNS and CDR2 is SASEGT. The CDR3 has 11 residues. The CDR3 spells CASSQIEEQFF. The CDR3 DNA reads TGTGCCAGCTCCCAAATCGAGGAGCAGTTCTTC.

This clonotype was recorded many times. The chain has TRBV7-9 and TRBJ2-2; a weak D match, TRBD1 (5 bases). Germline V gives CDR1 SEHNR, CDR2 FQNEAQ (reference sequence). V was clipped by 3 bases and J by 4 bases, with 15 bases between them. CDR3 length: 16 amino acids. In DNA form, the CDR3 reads TGTGCCAGCAGCTTGAACCAAGGGGTTATCACCGGGGAGCTGTTTTTT. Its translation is CASSLNQGVITGELFF.